This T cell receptor beta chain was captured by sequencing in a study of low-dose radiotherapy and immunotherapy resistance in tumors. Germline trimming cut 4 bases from V and 6 bases from J; bases unmatched to any gene: 5. The CDR3 is 14 amino acids. CDR1 and CDR2 (germline): SGHTS, YDEGEE. TCRs were put through 20 to 25 PCR cycles of amplification with Phusion. A constant-region primer and the V-primer adapter served as the primer pair. TCRdb re-called the reads through MiXCR, storing one row per CDR3 protein. The sample carries about 50,000 distinct CDR3 sequences, approximately 12% recorded once. Time point meaning: before trial treatment. Sample share makes this clonotype medium-sized.

The chain uses TRBV5-8 and TRBJ1-5; TRBD1 agrees at 9 bases. This specimen consisted of PBMCs, obtained before treatment. This clonotype was obtained from a female donor with ovarian cancer. CDR3 coding DNA: TGTGCCAGCAGCCCAGGACAGGGGACTCAGCCCCAGCATTTT. It translates to CASSPGQGTQPQHF.